This TCR beta chain was recorded in a study of blood T cell repertoires in COVID-19. Study-wide context: PBMCs, B-cell-depleted T cells, or T cells provided the cDNA or gDNA that made up the material.

V lost 1 base, J lost 7 bases, and 14 bases lay in between. The CDR3 length is 14 residues. The germline V gene encodes CDR1 GTSNPN and CDR2 SVGIG (reference sequence). Only in-frame clones appear in the TCRdb table, and some are missing; sequencing was by immunoSEQ multiplex PCR. This sample carries around 200,000 clones, 80% to 85% of them seen once, and the ten largest clones take approximately 2.5%. This receptor was obtained from a human donor with acute or convalescent COVID-19. The donor label of this sample is uncertain. The sample consisted of peripheral blood. The chain uses TRBV30 and TRBJ1-3; possible D gene TRBD1, 5 bases. The DNA of the CDR3 is TGTGCCTGGAGTGGTAGGGGCCGGGGGAACACCATATATTTT. It encodes CAWSGRGRGNTIYF.